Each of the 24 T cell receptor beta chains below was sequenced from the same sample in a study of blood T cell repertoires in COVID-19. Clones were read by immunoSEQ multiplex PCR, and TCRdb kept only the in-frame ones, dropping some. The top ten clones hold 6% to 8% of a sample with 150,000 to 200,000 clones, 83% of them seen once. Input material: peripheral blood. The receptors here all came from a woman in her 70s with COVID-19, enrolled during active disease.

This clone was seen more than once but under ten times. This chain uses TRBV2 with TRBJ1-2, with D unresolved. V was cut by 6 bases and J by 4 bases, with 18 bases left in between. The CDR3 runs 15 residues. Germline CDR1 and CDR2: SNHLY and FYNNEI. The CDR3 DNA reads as TGTGCCAGCAGCGCGGCTCCAGCTAGCGCCTATGGCTACACCTTC. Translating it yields CASSAAPASAYGYTF.

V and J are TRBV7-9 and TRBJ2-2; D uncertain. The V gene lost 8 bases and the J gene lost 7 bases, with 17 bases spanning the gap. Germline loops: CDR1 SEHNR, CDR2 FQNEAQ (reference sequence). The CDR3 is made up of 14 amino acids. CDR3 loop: CASLFGRGGGELFF. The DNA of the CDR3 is TGTGCCAGCCTCTTTGGCCGCGGCGGCGGGGAGCTGTTTTTT. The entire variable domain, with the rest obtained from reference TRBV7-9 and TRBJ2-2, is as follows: DTGVSQNPRHKITKRGQNVTFRCDPISEHNRLYWYRQTLGQGPEFLTYFQNEAQLEKSRLLSDRFSAERPKGSFSTLEIQRTEQGDSAMYLCASLFGRGGGELFFGEGSRLTVL.

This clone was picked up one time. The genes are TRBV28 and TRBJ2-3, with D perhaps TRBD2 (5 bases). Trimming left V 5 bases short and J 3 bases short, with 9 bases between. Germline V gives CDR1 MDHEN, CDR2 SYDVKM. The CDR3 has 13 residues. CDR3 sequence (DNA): TGTGCCAGCAGTCTAGCTGGGACAGATACGCAGTATTTT. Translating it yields CASSLAGTDTQYF.

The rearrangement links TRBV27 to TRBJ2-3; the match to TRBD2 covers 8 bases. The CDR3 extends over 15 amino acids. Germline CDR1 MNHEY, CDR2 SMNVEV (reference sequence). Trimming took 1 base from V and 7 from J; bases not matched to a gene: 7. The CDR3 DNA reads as TGTGCCAGCAGTTTATGGGGACTAGTGGGGAATACGCAGTATTTT. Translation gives CASSLWGLVGNTQYF.

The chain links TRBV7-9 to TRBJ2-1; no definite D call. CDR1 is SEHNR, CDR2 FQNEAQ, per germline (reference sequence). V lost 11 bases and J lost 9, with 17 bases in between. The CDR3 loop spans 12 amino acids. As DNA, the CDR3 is TGTGCCGAAAGAGGTGGTTTCGGTGAGCAGTTCTTC. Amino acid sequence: CAERGGFGEQFF.

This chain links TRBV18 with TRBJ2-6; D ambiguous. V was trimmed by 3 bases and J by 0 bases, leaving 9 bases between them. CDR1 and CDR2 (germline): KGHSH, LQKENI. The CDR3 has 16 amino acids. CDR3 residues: CASSPLGNSGANVLTF. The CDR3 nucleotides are TGTGCCAGCTCACCCCTAGGCAACTCTGGGGCCAACGTCCTGACTTTC. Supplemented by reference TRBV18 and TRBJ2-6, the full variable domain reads NAGVMQNPRHLVRRRGQEARLRCSPMKGHSHVYWYRQLPEEGLKFMVYLQKENIIDESGMPKERFSAEFPKEGPSILRIQQVVRGDSAAYFCASSPLGNSGANVLTFGAGSRLTVL.

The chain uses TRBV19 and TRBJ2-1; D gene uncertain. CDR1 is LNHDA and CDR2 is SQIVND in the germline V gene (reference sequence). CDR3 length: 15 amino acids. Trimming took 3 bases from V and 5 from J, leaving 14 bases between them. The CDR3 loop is CASSMVSLNNNEQFF. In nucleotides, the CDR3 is TGTGCCAGTAGTATGGTTAGCCTTAATAACAATGAGCAGTTCTTC.

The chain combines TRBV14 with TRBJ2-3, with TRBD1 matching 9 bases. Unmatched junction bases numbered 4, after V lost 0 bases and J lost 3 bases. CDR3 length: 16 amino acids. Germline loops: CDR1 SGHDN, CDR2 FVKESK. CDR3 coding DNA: TGTGCCAGCAGCCAAGACTGGGACAGGGCAACAGATACGCAGTATTTT. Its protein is CASSQDWDRATDTQYF.

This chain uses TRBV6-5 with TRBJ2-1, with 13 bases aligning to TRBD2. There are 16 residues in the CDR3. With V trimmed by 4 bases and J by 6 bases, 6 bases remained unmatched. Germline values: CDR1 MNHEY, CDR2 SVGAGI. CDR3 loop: CASSSRLAGGTNEQFF. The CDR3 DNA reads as TGTGCCAGCAGTTCCAGACTAGCGGGAGGAACCAATGAGCAGTTCTTC.

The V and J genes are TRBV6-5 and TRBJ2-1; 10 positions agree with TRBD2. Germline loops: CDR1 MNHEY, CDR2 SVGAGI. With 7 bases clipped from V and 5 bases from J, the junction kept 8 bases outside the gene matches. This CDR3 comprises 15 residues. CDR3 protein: CASKVTSGEDNEQFF. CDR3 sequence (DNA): TGTGCCAGCAAGGTAACTAGCGGGGAGGACAATGAGCAGTTCTTC.

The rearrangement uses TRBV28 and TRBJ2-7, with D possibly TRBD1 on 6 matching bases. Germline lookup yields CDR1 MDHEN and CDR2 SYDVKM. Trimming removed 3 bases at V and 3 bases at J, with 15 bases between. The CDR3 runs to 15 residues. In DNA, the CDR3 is TGTGCCAGCAGTTTCCGCGGAGGACAGAACTACGAGCAGTACTTC. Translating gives CASSFRGGQNYEQYF. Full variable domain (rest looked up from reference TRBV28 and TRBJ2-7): DVKVTQSSRYLVKRTGEKVFLECVQDMDHENMFWYRQDPGLGLRLIYFSYDVKMKEKGDIPEGYSVSREKKERFSLILESASTNQTSMYLCASSFRGGQNYEQYFGPGTRLTVT.

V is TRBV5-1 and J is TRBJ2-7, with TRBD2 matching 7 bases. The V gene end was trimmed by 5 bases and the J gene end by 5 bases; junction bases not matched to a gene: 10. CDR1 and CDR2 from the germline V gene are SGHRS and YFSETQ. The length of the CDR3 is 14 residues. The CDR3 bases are TGCGCCAGCAGAGAGCGGGGCGCGCGCGACGAGCAGTACTTC. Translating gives CASRERGARDEQYF.

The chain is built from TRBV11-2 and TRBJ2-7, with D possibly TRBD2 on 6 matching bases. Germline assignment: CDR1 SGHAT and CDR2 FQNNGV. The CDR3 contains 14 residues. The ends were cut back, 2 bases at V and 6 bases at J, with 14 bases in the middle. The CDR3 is CASSLLRENTEQYF. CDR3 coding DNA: TGTGCCAGCAGCTTACTCCGGGAGAATACCGAGCAGTACTTC.

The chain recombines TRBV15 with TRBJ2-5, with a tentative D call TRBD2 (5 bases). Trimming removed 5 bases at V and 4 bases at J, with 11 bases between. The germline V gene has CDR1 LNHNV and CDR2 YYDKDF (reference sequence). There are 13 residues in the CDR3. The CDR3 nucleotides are TGTGCCACCAGCCCAAGGACTTCAGAGACCCAGTACTTC. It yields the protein CATSPRTSETQYF.

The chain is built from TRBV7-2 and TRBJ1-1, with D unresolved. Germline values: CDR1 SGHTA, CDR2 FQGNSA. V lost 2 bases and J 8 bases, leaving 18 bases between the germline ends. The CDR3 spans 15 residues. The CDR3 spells CASSLQSQSPYEAFF. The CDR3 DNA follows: TGTGCCAGCAGCTTACAGTCCCAATCGCCGTACGAAGCTTTCTTT.

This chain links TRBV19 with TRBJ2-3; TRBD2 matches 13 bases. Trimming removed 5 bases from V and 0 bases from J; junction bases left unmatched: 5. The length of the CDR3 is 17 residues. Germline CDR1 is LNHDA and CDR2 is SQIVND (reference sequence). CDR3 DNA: TGTGCCAGTAGTGGGACTAGCGGGGTGCCTAGCACAGATACGCAGTATTTT. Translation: CASSGTSGVPSTDTQYF.

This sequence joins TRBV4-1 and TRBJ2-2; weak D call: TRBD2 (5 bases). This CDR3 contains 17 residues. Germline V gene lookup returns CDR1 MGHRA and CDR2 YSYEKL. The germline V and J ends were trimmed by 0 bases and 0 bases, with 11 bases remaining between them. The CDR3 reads CASSQDRERTNTGELFF. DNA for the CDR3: TGCGCCAGCAGCCAAGATAGGGAGCGGACGAACACCGGGGAGCTGTTTTTT.

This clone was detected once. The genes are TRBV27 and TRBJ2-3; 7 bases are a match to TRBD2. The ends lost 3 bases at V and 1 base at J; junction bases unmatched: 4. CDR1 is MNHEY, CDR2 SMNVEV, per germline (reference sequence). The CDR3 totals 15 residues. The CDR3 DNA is TGTGCCAGCAGTTTTAAGGCGGGAGGCACAGATACGCAGTATTTT. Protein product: CASSFKAGGTDTQYF.

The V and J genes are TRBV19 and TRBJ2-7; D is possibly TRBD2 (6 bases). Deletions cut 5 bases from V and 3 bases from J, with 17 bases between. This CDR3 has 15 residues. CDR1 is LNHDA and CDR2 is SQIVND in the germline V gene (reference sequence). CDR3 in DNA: TGTGCCAGTAGTTCCCCTAAGAATAGCGGCTACGAGCAGTACTTC. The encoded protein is CASSSPKNSGYEQYF.

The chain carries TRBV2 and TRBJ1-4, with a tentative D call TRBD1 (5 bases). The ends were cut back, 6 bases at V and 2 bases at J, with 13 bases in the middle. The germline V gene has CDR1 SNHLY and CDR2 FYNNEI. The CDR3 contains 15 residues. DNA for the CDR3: TGTGCCAGCAGGTCACGGGGGGGGACTAATGAAAAACTGTTTTTT. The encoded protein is CASRSRGGTNEKLFF.

The CDR3 nucleotides are TGTGCCAGCAGCTTACTCGGGAGTGGCCCAGATACGCAGTATTTT. It encodes CASSLLGSGPDTQYF. This rearrangement joins TRBV7-9 to TRBJ2-3, with D perhaps matching TRBD2 (6 bases). The germline CDR1 and CDR2 sequences are SEHNR and FQNEAQ (reference sequence). The V gene lost 2 bases and the J gene lost 4 bases, with 13 bases spanning the gap. The CDR3 loop spans 15 amino acids.

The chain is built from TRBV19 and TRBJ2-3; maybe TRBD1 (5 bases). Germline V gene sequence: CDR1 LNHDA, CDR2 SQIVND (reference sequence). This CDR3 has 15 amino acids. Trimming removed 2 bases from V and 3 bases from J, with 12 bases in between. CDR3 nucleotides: TGTGCCAGTAGTATACAGGGCGCAAAGACAGATACGCAGTATTTT. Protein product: CASSIQGAKTDTQYF.

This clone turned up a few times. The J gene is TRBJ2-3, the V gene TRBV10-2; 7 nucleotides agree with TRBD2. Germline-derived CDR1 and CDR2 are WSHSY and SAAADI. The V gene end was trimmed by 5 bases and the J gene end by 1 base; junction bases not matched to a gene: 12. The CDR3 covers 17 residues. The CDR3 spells CASSRGSGGFGTDTQYF. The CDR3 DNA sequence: TGCGCCAGCAGTCGGGGTTCGGGGGGATTCGGCACAGATACGCAGTATTTT.

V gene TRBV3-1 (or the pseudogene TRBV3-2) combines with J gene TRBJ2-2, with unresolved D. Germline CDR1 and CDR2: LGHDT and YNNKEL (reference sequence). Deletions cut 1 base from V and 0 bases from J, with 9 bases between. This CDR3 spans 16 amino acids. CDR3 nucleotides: TGTGCCAGCAGCCAAGGGTCAACAGCGAACACCGGGGAGCTGTTTTTT. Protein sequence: CASSQGSTANTGELFF.